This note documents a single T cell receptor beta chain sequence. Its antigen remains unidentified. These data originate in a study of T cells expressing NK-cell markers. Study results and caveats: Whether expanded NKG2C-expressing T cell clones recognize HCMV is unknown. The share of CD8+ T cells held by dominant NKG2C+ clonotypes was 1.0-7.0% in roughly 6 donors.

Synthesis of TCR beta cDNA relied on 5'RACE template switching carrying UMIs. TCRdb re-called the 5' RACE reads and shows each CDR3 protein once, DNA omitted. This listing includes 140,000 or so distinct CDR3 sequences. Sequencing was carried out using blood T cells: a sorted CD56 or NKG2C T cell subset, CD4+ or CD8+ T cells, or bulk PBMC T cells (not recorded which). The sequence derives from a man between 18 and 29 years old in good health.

The CDR3 loop is CSVADAGSTDTQYF. This sequence joins TRBV29-1 and TRBJ2-3. The CDR3 spans 14 residues. Germline CDR1 reads SQVTM; CDR2 reads ANQGSEA.